The text below deals with one T cell receptor (beta chain). The same CDR3 is also encoded by other DNA sequences in this sample. The data were taken from a study of shared clonotypes between healthy human individuals. Clones were sequenced by immunoSEQ multiplex PCR, and TCRdb holds only the in-frame ones, with some missing. Seen here are hundreds of thousands of clones, around 81% observed once, and the top ten hold 12%. The junction had 6 bases not matched to a gene; V was cut back by 4 bases and J by 0 bases. The CDR3 sequence is 16 residues long. Germline V gene data show CDR1 as SGHRS and CDR2 as YFSETQ.

Sequencing input: PBMCs. The chain carries TRBV5-1 and TRBJ2-3, with 9 bases aligning to TRBD2. The clonotype originates from a middle-aged woman in good health. Some clones in this sample may be carry-over from other donors' samples. The CDR3 sequence: CASSPRLAESTDTQYF. CDR3 DNA: TGCGCCAGCAGCCCCAGACTAGCGGAAAGCACAGATACGCAGTATTTT.